Each of the 20 T cell receptor beta chains below was sequenced from the same sample in a study of CD8 T cells in ankylosing spondylitis. The antigens of these receptors remain unknown. TCRdb ran MiXCR on the 5' RACE reads and lists one entry per CDR3 protein. The data show fewer than 500,000 distinct CDR3 sequences, with around 24% seen just once and around 16% held by the top ten. Study-wide results and caveats: Ankylosing spondylitis blood appeared to be characterized by a TCR beta motif of about 8 highly homologous variants.

Sequences were obtained from blood, either unsorted or a sorted T cell fraction (not recorded which). These receptors all stem from a male donor with ankylosing spondylitis.

This clonotype was recorded many times. The chain couples TRBV29-1 to TRBJ1-1; D is uncertain. The CDR3 sequence is 12 residues long. Germline lookup yields CDR1 SQVTM and CDR2 ANQGSEA. V dropped 6 bases and J dropped 8 bases, with 16 bases sitting between them. DNA of the CDR3: TGCAGCGTATGTTCCCCCCGGGAAGAAGCTTTCTTT. This sequence encodes CSVCSPREEAFF.

The rearrangement uses TRBV4-2 and TRBJ2-2; no clear D. Germline CDR1 is LGHNA and CDR2 is YNFKEQ. The V gene lost 2 bases and the J gene lost 3 bases, with 4 bases spanning the gap. This CDR3 comprises 13 residues. As DNA, the CDR3 is TGTGCCAGCAGCCAACCAGACACCGGGGAGCTGTTTTTT. It codes for CASSQPDTGELFF.

The V call is TRBV12-3 or TRBV12-4, the J call TRBJ2-6, with D possibly matching TRBD2 (6 bases). The CDR3 sequence is 15 residues long. Trimming pared 5 bases from V and 2 bases from J, leaving 10 bases between. This chain's CDR3 is CASSPPGAGANVLTF. CDR3 nucleotides: TGTGCCAGCAGTCCCCCGGGGGCTGGGGCCAACGTCCTGACTTTC.

This clonotype was counted only a few times. The genes are TRBV5-1 and TRBJ1-4, with 7 bases fitting TRBD1. From germline, CDR1 is SGHRS and CDR2 YFSETQ. The CDR3 runs 14 residues. V was pared by 4 bases and J by 4 bases, with 4 bases of the junction left unmatched. The CDR3 loop reads CASSPGQVNEKLFF. CDR3 coding DNA: TGCGCCAGCAGCCCAGGACAGGTTAATGAAAAACTGTTTTTT.

This clonotype was seen a few times. The genes are TRBV15 and TRBJ2-7; D not certain. CDR1 and CDR2 (germline): LNHNV, YYDKDF (reference sequence). Trimming left V 0 bases short and J 3 bases short, with 6 bases between. This CDR3 region has 13 residues. This chain's CDR3 is CATSRDFGYEQYF. CDR3 nucleotide sequence: TGTGCCACCAGCAGAGATTTCGGCTACGAGCAGTACTTC.

This clonotype has only a few counts. The V gene is TRBV11-2, the J gene TRBJ2-3; D remains unclear. V was cut by 3 bases and J by 5 bases, with 6 bases left in between. The germline V gene encodes CDR1 SGHAT and CDR2 FQNNGV. This CDR3 region has 12 residues. CDR3 sequence (DNA): TGTGCCAGCAGCTTCGCAAGAGATACGCAGTATTTT. It is translated as CASSFARDTQYF.

The chain joins TRBV7-2 to TRBJ2-7; weak D call: TRBD2 (5 bases). The length of the CDR3 is 15 residues. V was cut by 5 bases and J by 1 base, with 15 bases left in between. Germline V gene lookup returns CDR1 SGHTA and CDR2 FQGNSA. CDR3 in amino acids: CASSPSSQRSYEQYF. The CDR3 DNA reads as TGTGCCAGCAGCCCCAGTTCGCAGCGGTCCTACGAGCAGTACTTC.

This clonotype was recorded a few times. J is TRBJ1-5 and V is TRBV7-2; D remains ambiguous. Germline-derived CDR1 and CDR2 are SGHTA and FQGNSA. V lost 1 base to trimming and J lost 5 bases, with 3 bases between them. This CDR3 is built from 12 residues. CDR3 sequence: CASSLVDQPQHF. The CDR3 nucleotides read TGTGCCAGCAGCTTAGTTGATCAGCCCCAGCATTTT.

The V gene is TRBV11-2, the J gene TRBJ2-2, with TRBD1 as a possible D gene (5 bases). Germline V gene lookup returns CDR1 SGHAT and CDR2 FQNNGV. Trimming took 5 bases from V and 7 from J, leaving 14 bases between them. The CDR3 runs to 14 residues. The CDR3 region is CASSTTRDGGELFF. In DNA form, the CDR3 reads TGTGCCAGCAGCACCACCAGGGATGGCGGGGAGCTGTTTTTT.

The chain links TRBV20-1 to TRBJ2-5, with TRBD2 matching 10 bases. The V and J ends lost 6 bases and 5 bases, in that order; junction bases with no gene match: 12. Germline CDR1 is DFQATT and CDR2 is SNEGSKA (reference sequence). This CDR3 comprises 15 residues. CDR3 sequence reads: CSATPLAGWGETQYF. The CDR3 DNA reads TGCAGTGCAACACCACTAGCGGGGTGGGGGGAGACCCAGTACTTC.

This clonotype was observed a handful of times. The rearrangement uses TRBV19 and TRBJ2-6; 9 bases agree with TRBD2. Trimming took 4 bases from V and 0 from J; bases not matched to a gene: 7. This CDR3 has 18 amino acids. CDR1 is LNHDA and CDR2 is SQIVND in the germline V gene (reference sequence). The CDR3, as DNA: TGTGCCAGTAGTAAAGGGACTAGCAGAAACTCTGGGGCCAACGTCCTGACTTTC. Encoded protein: CASSKGTSRNSGANVLTF.

This clonotype was seen ten or more times. The chain uses TRBV4-1 and TRBJ2-2; perhaps TRBD2 as D (6 bases). Germline V gives CDR1 MGHRA, CDR2 YSYEKL. The V end was cut by 2 bases, the J end by 0 bases, with 22 bases between. This CDR3 contains 20 residues. The CDR3 DNA reads as TGCGCCAGCAGCCAAACTAAGGAGGGGTTACAGCCCTCGAACACCGGGGAGCTGTTTTTT. Its translation: CASSQTKEGLQPSNTGELFF.

This chain uses TRBV29-1 with TRBJ1-5; no clear D gene. The germline V gene has CDR1 SQVTM and CDR2 ANQGSEA. The length of the CDR3 is 10 residues. Trimming cost V 5 bases and J 8 bases, with 7 bases left between them. CDR3 bases: TGCAGCGTTACTAGTGAGCCCCAGCATTTT. Translation: CSVTSEPQHF. Combining the CDR3 with reference TRBV29-1 and TRBJ1-5 gives the whole variable domain SAVISQKPSRDICQRGTSLTIQCQVDSQVTMMFWYRQQPGQSLTLIATANQGSEATYESGFVIDKFPISRPNLTFSTLTVSNMSPEDSSIYLCSVTSEPQHFGDGTRLSIL.

This clonotype has more than one count but fewer than ten. V is TRBV6-2 or TRBV6-3 and J is TRBJ2-1, with TRBD2 matching 8 bases. Germline CDR1 reads MNHEY; CDR2 reads SVGEGT. With V trimmed by 0 bases and J by 0 bases, 13 bases remained unmatched. This CDR3 spans 20 amino acids. DNA of the CDR3: TGTGCCAGCAGTTACTCGAAGGTAGCGGGAACCTCGAGCTCCTACAATGAGCAGTTCTTC. This codes for CASSYSKVAGTSSSYNEQFF.

The chain couples TRBV5-1 to TRBJ2-7, with 8 bases that match TRBD1. Germline V lookup: CDR1 SGHRS, CDR2 YFSETQ. This CDR3 is 16 amino acids long. J lost 4 bases, V lost 4 bases, and 13 bases had no gene match. The CDR3 DNA reads TGCGCCAGCAGCGAACTTGTCGGCCAGGGGGCTTACGAGCAGTACTTC. It encodes CASSELVGQGAYEQYF.

V is TRBV20-1 and J is TRBJ1-6; D call uncertain. The V gene's germline CDR1 is DFQATT and CDR2 SNEGSKA (reference sequence). The CDR3 loop spans 14 amino acids. The ends were cut back, 8 bases at V and 5 bases at J, with 16 bases in the middle. CDR3 sequence: CSSSPLVDNSPLHF. The CDR3, as DNA: TGCAGTTCCAGTCCCCTCGTAGATAATTCACCCCTCCACTTT.

This clonotype was seen a handful of times. The V and J genes are TRBV12-3 or TRBV12-4 and TRBJ1-2; 7 nucleotides line up with TRBD1. The CDR3 spans 14 residues. Trimming at V came to 5 bases and at J to 6 bases, leaving 9 bases not matched to a gene. The CDR3 DNA follows: TGTGCCAGCAGTCCCGCCGGGACAGAAAATGGCTACACCTTC. It specifies CASSPAGTENGYTF.

This clonotype was detected only a few times. This rearrangement joins TRBV10-3 to TRBJ2-2; D remains unclear. The CDR3 extends over 12 amino acids. The germline V and J ends were trimmed by 7 bases and 5 bases, with 8 bases remaining between them. Looked up from germline, CDR1 is ENHRY and CDR2 is SYGVKD. The CDR3 reads CAITGVTGELFF. For the CDR3, the DNA is TGTGCCATCACAGGAGTTACCGGGGAGCTGTTTTTT.

The V call is TRBV4-2, the J call TRBJ2-7, with D maybe TRBD2 (5 bases). With 0 bases removed from V and 1 base from J, the gap between germline ends came to 7 bases. The CDR3 has 14 residues. Germline V lookup: CDR1 LGHNA, CDR2 YNFKEQ. CDR3 sequence: CASSQERGSYEQYF. The CDR3, as DNA: TGTGCCAGCAGCCAAGAGCGAGGGTCCTACGAGCAGTACTTC.

This clonotype was detected many times. The rearrangement links TRBV4-2 to TRBJ2-1, with D unresolved. The germline CDR1 and CDR2 sequences are LGHNA and YNFKEQ. The CDR3 has 16 amino acids. The V gene lost 4 bases and the J gene lost 2 bases, with 15 bases spanning the gap. The CDR3 sequence: CASSRAWTETYNEQFF. CDR3 bases: TGTGCCAGCAGCCGAGCCTGGACGGAGACCTACAATGAGCAGTTCTTC.